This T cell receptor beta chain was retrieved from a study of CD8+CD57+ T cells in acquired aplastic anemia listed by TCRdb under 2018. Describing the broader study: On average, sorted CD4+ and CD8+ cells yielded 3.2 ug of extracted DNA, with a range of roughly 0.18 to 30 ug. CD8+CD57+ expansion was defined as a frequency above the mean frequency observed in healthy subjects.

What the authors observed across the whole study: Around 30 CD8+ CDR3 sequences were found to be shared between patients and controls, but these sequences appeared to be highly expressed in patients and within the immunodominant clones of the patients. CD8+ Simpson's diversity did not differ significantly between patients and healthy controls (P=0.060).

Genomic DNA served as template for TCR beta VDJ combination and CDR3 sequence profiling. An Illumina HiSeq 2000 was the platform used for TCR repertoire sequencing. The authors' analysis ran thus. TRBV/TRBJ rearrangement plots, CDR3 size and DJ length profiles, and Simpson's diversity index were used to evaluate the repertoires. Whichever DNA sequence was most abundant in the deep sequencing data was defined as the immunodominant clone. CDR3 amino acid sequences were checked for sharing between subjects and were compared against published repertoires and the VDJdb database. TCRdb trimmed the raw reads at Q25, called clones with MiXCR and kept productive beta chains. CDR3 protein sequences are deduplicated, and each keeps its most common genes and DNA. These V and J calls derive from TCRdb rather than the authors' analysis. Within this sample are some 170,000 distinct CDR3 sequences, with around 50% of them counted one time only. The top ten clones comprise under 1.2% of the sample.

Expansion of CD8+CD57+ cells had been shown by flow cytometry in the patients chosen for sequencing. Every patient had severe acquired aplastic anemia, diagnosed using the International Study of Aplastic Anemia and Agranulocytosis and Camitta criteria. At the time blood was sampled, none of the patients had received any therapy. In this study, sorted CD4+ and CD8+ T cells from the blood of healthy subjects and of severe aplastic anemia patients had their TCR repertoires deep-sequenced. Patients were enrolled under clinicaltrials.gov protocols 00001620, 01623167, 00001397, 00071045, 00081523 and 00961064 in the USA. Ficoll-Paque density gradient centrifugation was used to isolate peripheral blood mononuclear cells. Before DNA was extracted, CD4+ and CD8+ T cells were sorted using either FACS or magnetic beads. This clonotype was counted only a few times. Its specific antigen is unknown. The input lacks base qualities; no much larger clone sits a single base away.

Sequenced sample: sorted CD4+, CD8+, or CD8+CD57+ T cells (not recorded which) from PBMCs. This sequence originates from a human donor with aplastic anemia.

The CDR3 here reads CASSRAGGFSEAFF. The bases read TGTGCCAGCAGCCGGGCGGGGGGTTTCTCTGAAGCTTTCTTT. The chain was built from TRBV5-5 and TRBJ1-1; TRBD1 could be the D gene, as 5 bases match. V lost 4 bases and J lost 6 bases; the stretch between them is 16 bases long. CDR1 and CDR2 are read off the germline V gene (reference sequence) as SGHKS and YYEKEE. The CDR3 starts with the cysteine, ends with the phenylalanine, and has 14 residues. CDR3 DNA only is kept here, 42 bases in frame from base 1. Supplemented by the reference TRBV5-5 and TRBJ1-1 proteins around the CDR3, the complete variable domain is DAGVTQSPTHLIKTRGQQVTLRCSPISGHKSVSWYQQVLGQGPQFIFQYYEKEERGRGNFPDRFSARQFPNYSSELNVNALLLGDSALYLCASSRAGGFSEAFFGQGTRLTVV.